These 9 T cell receptor beta chains share one sample of origin, sequenced in a study of cytomegalovirus exposure and HLA in healthy donors. The PCR made use of 60 Vbeta and 13 Jbeta primers. The protocol was immunoSEQ multiplex PCR, while the TCRdb copy is restricted to in-frame clones and leaves out a portion. In the table there are 60,000 to 100,000 clones, 78% of which are singletons. Sequenced input: PBMCs. The receptors derive from a man aged 35 to 55 in good health and CMV-seronegative.

The chain links TRBV7-9 to TRBJ1-1; D is ambiguous. This CDR3 is built from 13 residues. Germline CDR1 and CDR2: SEHNR and FQNEAQ (reference sequence). Trimming took 7 bases from V and 1 from J, leaving 10 bases between them. CDR3 nucleotide sequence: TGTGCCAGCAACTTCAGAGGGAACACTGAAGCTTTCTTT. It translates to CASNFRGNTEAFF.

The V call is TRBV7-2, the J call TRBJ2-1; D gene ambiguous. Germline values: CDR1 SGHTA, CDR2 FQGNSA. This CDR3 is 15 amino acids long. V was trimmed by 0 bases and J by 10 bases, leaving 16 bases between them. The CDR3 here is CASSLATSWVEEQFF. CDR3 nucleotide sequence: TGTGCCAGCAGCTTAGCGACCTCCTGGGTGGAGGAGCAGTTCTTC.

The genes are TRBV6-5 and TRBJ2-7, with D unresolved. Germline CDR1 MNHEY, CDR2 SVGAGI. The CDR3 totals 15 residues. V lost 0 bases and J lost 0, with 9 bases in between. CDR3 coding DNA: TGTGCCAGCAGTTACTCGGGCCTCTACTCCTACGAGCAGTACTTC. Translation: CASSYSGLYSYEQYF.

V gene TRBV6-5 combines with J gene TRBJ2-1; TRBD2 aligns across 10 bases. The CDR3 has 15 residues. Unmatched junction bases numbered 6, after V lost 5 bases and J lost 5 bases. The germline CDR1 and CDR2 sequences are MNHEY and SVGAGI. For the CDR3, the DNA is TGTGCCAGCAGTGGGTCACTAGCGGGAAACAATGAGCAGTTCTTC. This translates into CASSGSLAGNNEQFF.

The genes are TRBV11-2 and TRBJ1-4, with 7 bases matching TRBD1. The CDR3 contains 14 residues. V gave up 5 bases and J gave up 5 bases; unmatched junction bases: 5. CDR1 is SGHAT, CDR2 FQNNGV, per germline. DNA for the CDR3: TGTGCCAGCAGCCCGGGGACAGTGAATGAAAAACTGTTTTTT. This gives the protein CASSPGTVNEKLFF.

Remarks on this clone: A read error may account for a junction end that differs from germline. The gene calls are TRBV28 and TRBJ2-6, with D maybe TRBD2 (7 bases). The CDR3 runs 16 residues. The germline V gene has CDR1 MDHEN and CDR2 SYDVKM. CDR3 nucleotide sequence: TGTGCCAGCGGACGATCGGGGGGCTCTGGGGCCAACGGCCTGACTTTC. This translates into CASGRSGGSGANGLTF.

Many counts were recorded for this clone. The chain recombines TRBV5-1 with TRBJ1-4; D possibly corresponds to TRBD1 (6 bases). Germline CDR1 reads SGHRS; CDR2 reads YFSETQ. The CDR3 covers 19 residues. Trimming left V 0 bases short and J 7 bases short, with 25 bases between. The chain's CDR3 is CASSLVLRTAALATEKLFF. As DNA, the CDR3 is TGCGCCAGCAGCTTGGTTTTGAGGACAGCTGCCTTAGCTACTGAAAAACTGTTTTTT. Combining the CDR3 with reference TRBV5-1 and TRBJ1-4 gives the whole variable domain KAGVTQTPRYLIKTRGQQVTLSCSPISGHRSVSWYQQTPGQGLQFLFEYFSETQRNKGNFPGRFSGRQFSNSRSEMNVSTLELGDSALYLCASSLVLRTAALATEKLFFGSGTQLSVL.

In this sample, this clone turned up once. V and J are TRBV7-9 and TRBJ2-5; 11 bases are shared with TRBD2. CDR1 is SEHNR and CDR2 is FQNEAQ in the germline V gene (reference sequence). Trimming cost V 4 bases and J 4 bases; bases outside gene matches: 2. The CDR3 is 14 amino acids. CDR3 bases: TGTGCCAGCAGCTCAGGGACTAGCGGAGAGACCCAGTACTTC. Its protein product is CASSSGTSGETQYF.

The chain combines TRBV28 with TRBJ2-2; tentative D call: TRBD1 (6 bases). Per the germline V gene, CDR1 is MDHEN and CDR2 is SYDVKM. The V end was cut by 3 bases, the J end by 4 bases, with 15 bases between. This CDR3 region has 16 residues. CDR3 in amino acids: CASSFGRGRGTGELFF. CDR3 coding DNA: TGTGCCAGCAGTTTTGGCCGTGGCAGGGGCACCGGGGAGCTGTTTTTT.